This entry concerns a single T cell receptor beta chain. Time point specified: cycle 4 day 1 (C4D1), after 5 to 7 weeks of nivolumab. In every patient, relapse followed autologous stem cell transplantation, while exposure to brentuximab vedotin differed. The data were taken from a study of PD-1 blockade in classical Hodgkin lymphoma. Libraries were prepared by immunoSEQ multiplex PCR; TCRdb keeps only in-frame clonotypes and omits some of them. The sample shows some 45,000 clones, approximately 78% of them seen only once. Sequenced material: peripheral blood mononuclear cells (PBMCs), taken before the fourth cycle of nivolumab. The clonotype originates from a human donor with classical Hodgkin lymphoma.

Here the CDR3 reads CASSLTSGVNTGELFF. The CDR3 DNA follows: TGTGCCAGCAGCTTAACCAGCGGGGTGAACACCGGGGAGCTGTTTTTT. The rearrangement links TRBV11-2 to TRBJ2-2; TRBD2 matches 7 bases. Trimming took 2 bases from V and 1 from J; bases not matched to a gene: 4. Germline V gene lookup returns CDR1 SGHAT and CDR2 FQNNGV. The CDR3 consists of 16 residues.